Listed here are 17 T cell receptor beta chains from one sample, sequenced in a study of T-cell reconstitution after alpha-beta-depleted transplantation in children. During its preparation, the TCRbeta library received unique molecular identifiers. TCRdb ran MiXCR on the PCR reads and lists one entry per CDR3 protein. Here the sample spans 800,000 to 1,000,000 distinct CDR3 sequences, 25% to 30% being singletons. Sequencing used PBMCs, mostly from graft donor cells, obtained 360 days after TCRalphabeta/CD19-depleted stem cell transplant. These receptors were taken from a boy younger than two who had a stem cell transplant for SCID, so the T cells may come from the graft donor.

This chain joins TRBV5-5 and TRBJ2-5; D is perhaps TRBD1 (6 bases). Trimming removed 4 bases from V and 4 bases from J, with 11 bases in between. This CDR3 is 13 amino acids long. Germline V gene data show CDR1 as SGHKS and CDR2 as YYEKEE (reference sequence). DNA for the CDR3: TGTGCCAGCAGCATACAGGGTTTAGAGACCCAGTACTTC. Its protein product is CASSIQGLETQYF.

The chain recombines TRBV7-8 with TRBJ2-7; unclear D gene. Per germline, CDR1 SGHVS and CDR2 FQNEAQ. The CDR3 sequence is 14 residues long. V was clipped by 6 bases and J by 2 bases, with 14 bases between them. CDR3: CASSLTRQTYEQYF. The CDR3 coding sequence is TGTGCCAGCAGTCTCACGAGGCAGACCTACGAGCAGTACTTC.

V is TRBV30 and J is TRBJ2-4; maybe TRBD1 (6 bases). This CDR3 has 17 amino acids. Trimming took 3 bases from V and 1 from J, leaving 19 bases between them. Germline V gene sequence: CDR1 GTSNPN, CDR2 SVGIG (reference sequence). CDR3 DNA sequence: TGTGCCTGGAGAAGGTCCGGGACAAAACTCGCCAAAAACATTCAGTACTTC. This gives the protein CAWRRSGTKLAKNIQYF.

The chain has TRBV19 and TRBJ2-5; D not certain. The CDR3 contains 12 residues. Germline V CDR1 and CDR2: LNHDA, SQIVND (reference sequence). Trimming removed 4 bases from V and 5 bases from J, with 8 bases in between. Here the CDR3 reads CASSNSGETQYF. As DNA, the CDR3 is TGTGCCAGTAGTAACAGTGGGGAGACCCAGTACTTC.

This clonotype was seen only a few times. Here the CDR3 reads CASSSAGENTEAFF. In DNA, the CDR3 is TGCGCCAGCAGCAGCGCAGGGGAGAACACTGAAGCTTTCTTT. The V gene is TRBV5-1, the J gene TRBJ1-1, with D maybe TRBD1 (6 bases). V lost 4 bases and J 1 base, leaving 11 bases between the germline ends. The CDR3 consists of 14 residues. Germline CDR1 SGHRS, CDR2 YFSETQ. The full variable domain, in which reference TRBV5-1 and TRBJ1-1 provide the parts outside the CDR3, is KAGVTQTPRYLIKTRGQQVTLSCSPISGHRSVSWYQQTPGQGLQFLFEYFSETQRNKGNFPGRFSGRQFSNSRSEMNVSTLELGDSALYLCASSSAGENTEAFFGQGTRLTVV.

The V and J genes are TRBV7-2 and TRBJ2-7; D is perhaps TRBD2 (5 bases). There are 14 residues in the CDR3. Per the germline V gene, CDR1 is SGHTA and CDR2 is FQGNSA. Trimming stripped 5 bases from V and 3 bases from J, with 14 bases between. In DNA form, the CDR3 reads TGTGCCAGCAGCCCAACTAGGTTACTCTACGAGCAGTACTTC. Encoded protein: CASSPTRLLYEQYF.

The table lists this clonotype with a few counts. This rearrangement joins TRBV10-2 to TRBJ2-1, with 13 bases matching TRBD2. There are 15 residues in the CDR3. With 10 bases clipped from V and 2 bases from J, the junction kept 5 bases outside the gene matches. Germline-derived CDR1 and CDR2 are WSHSY and SAAADI. Written as DNA, the CDR3 is TGCGCCACTCGACTAGCGGGGGGCACCTACAATGAGCAGTTCTTC. Its protein product is CATRLAGGTYNEQFF.

This clonotype was counted between two and nine times. This rearrangement joins TRBV5-1 to TRBJ2-1; D possibly corresponds to TRBD2 (7 bases). This CDR3 comprises 14 residues. V shed 4 bases and J shed 7 bases, with 15 bases lying between them. Germline CDR1 is SGHRS and CDR2 is YFSETQ. The CDR3 DNA reads as TGCGCCAGCAGCGACGGGGGGCCGTGGAATGAGCAGTTCTTC. Encoded protein: CASSDGGPWNEQFF.

The chain combines TRBV20-1 with TRBJ1-1, with TRBD1 matching 11 bases. V lost 0 bases, J lost 5 bases, and 2 bases stayed unmatched. Per the germline V gene, CDR1 is DFQATT and CDR2 is SNEGSKA (reference sequence). The CDR3 has 14 amino acids. The CDR3 DNA is TGCAGTGCTAGAGATGGACAGGGGGCTACTGAAGCTTTCTTT. Translated: CSARDGQGATEAFF.

DNA of the CDR3: TGTGCCAGCAAGCTAGGGGGAAAAGAGACCCAGTACTTC. This encodes CASKLGGKETQYF. This chain joins TRBV28 and TRBJ2-5, with D perhaps matching TRBD1 (6 bases). Trimming stripped 7 bases from V and 3 bases from J, with 12 bases between. Looked up from germline, CDR1 is MDHEN and CDR2 is SYDVKM. The length of the CDR3 is 13 residues.

The CDR3 region has the DNA TGTGCCAGCAGTGAAGAACGGGAGCGGGGGGGCGTGGATGGGGAGACCCAGTACTTC. Translating gives CASSEERERGGVDGETQYF. The V call is TRBV2, the J call TRBJ2-5; 10 bases align to TRBD2. Germline V lookup: CDR1 SNHLY, CDR2 FYNNEI. J was trimmed by 5 bases and V by 1 base; bases with no gene match: 16. This CDR3 spans 19 amino acids.

This chain connects TRBV29-1 to TRBJ2-5; 8 bases line up with TRBD2. This CDR3 has 15 residues. Germline values: CDR1 SQVTM, CDR2 ANQGSEA. V lost 3 bases to trimming and J lost 4 bases; unmatched junction nucleotides: 10. The CDR3 here is CSVDREGLGTETQYF. The DNA for the CDR3 is TGCAGCGTTGATCGGGAGGGTTTGGGGACAGAGACCCAGTACTTC.

V usage is TRBV20-1 and J usage is TRBJ2-7, with TRBD1 identical over 12 bases. This CDR3 contains 14 residues. Trimming took 3 bases from V and 4 from J; bases not matched to a gene: 4. Germline V gene sequence: CDR1 DFQATT, CDR2 SNEGSKA (reference sequence). CDR3 sequence reads: CSARGQGALYEQYF. The CDR3 DNA follows: TGCAGTGCTAGGGGACAGGGGGCTTTATACGAGCAGTACTTC.

This clonotype has a count of ten or more. V is TRBV5-1 and J is TRBJ2-7; 9 bases fit TRBD1. Germline CDR1 SGHRS, CDR2 YFSETQ. With V trimmed by 3 bases and J by 6 bases, 10 bases remained unmatched. CDR3 size: 15 residues. The CDR3 sequence is CASSSGTGPSREQYF. The CDR3 nucleotides read TGCGCCAGCAGCTCAGGGACAGGGCCTTCGCGCGAGCAGTACTTC. The whole variable domain, filled in from reference TRBV5-1 and TRBJ2-7, reads KAGVTQTPRYLIKTRGQQVTLSCSPISGHRSVSWYQQTPGQGLQFLFEYFSETQRNKGNFPGRFSGRQFSNSRSEMNVSTLELGDSALYLCASSSGTGPSREQYFGPGTRLTVT.

This clonotype has just a few counts. The V and J genes are TRBV20-1 and TRBJ2-4; unclear D gene. V lost 3 bases and J lost 5, with 17 bases in between. The CDR3 is made up of 15 amino acids. Germline V gene data show CDR1 as DFQATT and CDR2 as SNEGSKA (reference sequence). The DNA for the CDR3 is TGCAGTGCTAGCCGACGTGTTGGACGGGAAAACATTCAGTACTTC. Translating it yields CSASRRVGRENIQYF.

The J gene is TRBJ2-1, the V gene TRBV5-1; D possibly uses TRBD1 or TRBD2 (5 bases each). The germline CDR1 and CDR2 sequences are SGHRS and YFSETQ. Trimming removed 3 bases from V and 12 bases from J, with 16 bases in between. CDR3 size: 13 residues. The CDR3, as DNA: TGCGCCAGCAGCTGGGACGGCGTCGTCGGGCAGTTCTTC. This gives the protein CASSWDGVVGQFF.

This chain uses TRBV5-1 with TRBJ2-3, with 7 bases lining up with TRBD2. J gave up 8 bases and V 0 bases, and 6 bases lay outside the gene matches. The CDR3 is 14 amino acids. Germline loops: CDR1 SGHRS, CDR2 YFSETQ. CDR3 sequence: CASSLVDWEGTQYF. CDR3 in DNA: TGCGCCAGCAGCTTGGTTGACTGGGAGGGTACGCAGTATTTT.